This T cell receptor beta chain was profiled in a study of T cell repertoires in cytomegalovirus infection. Study summary: Selected CMV epitopes included recently identified HLA-C-restricted ones as well as well-studied HLA-B-restricted ones. Matching HLA type and CMV infection were both indicated by public TCR beta signatures.

This clonotype has just a few counts. Its antigen is unidentified. One entry per CDR3 protein, called by TCRdb with MiXCR from the reads. The sample lists a few hundred thousand distinct CDR3 sequences, almost 40% occurring once. Study-wide results and caveats: Within the response measured ex vivo, HLA-C-restricted CMV-specific TCR beta clonotypes were dominant.

The CDR3 loop spans 14 amino acids. Germline lookup yields CDR1 SGHTA and CDR2 FQGNSA. Trimming stripped 4 bases from V and 4 bases from J, with 11 bases between. Sequencing was performed on cultured PBMCs, taken from culture after CMV antigen stimulation. This receptor was identified in a human donor in good health (CMV status not recorded). Some clones in this sample may be carry-over from other donors' samples. This chain links TRBV7-2 with TRBJ1-3; D is undetermined. The CDR3 nucleotides are TGTGCCAGCAGCTCGCCGGGATGGGGAAACACCATATATTTT. This gives the protein CASSSPGWGNTIYF.